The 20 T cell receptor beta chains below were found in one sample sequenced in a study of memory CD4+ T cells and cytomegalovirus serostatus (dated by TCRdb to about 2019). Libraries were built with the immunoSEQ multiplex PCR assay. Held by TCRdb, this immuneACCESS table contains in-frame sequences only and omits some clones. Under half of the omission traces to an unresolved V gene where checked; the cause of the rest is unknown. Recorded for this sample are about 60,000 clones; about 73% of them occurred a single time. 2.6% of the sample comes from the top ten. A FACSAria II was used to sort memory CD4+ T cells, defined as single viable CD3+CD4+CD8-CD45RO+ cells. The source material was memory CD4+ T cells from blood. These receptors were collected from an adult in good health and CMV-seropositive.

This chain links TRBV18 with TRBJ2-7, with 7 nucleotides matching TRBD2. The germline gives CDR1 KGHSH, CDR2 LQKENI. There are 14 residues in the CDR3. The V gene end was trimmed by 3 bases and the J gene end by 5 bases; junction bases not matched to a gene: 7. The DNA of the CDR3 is TGTGCCAGCTCACCGGGGGGAGGGATTGACGAGCAGTACTTC. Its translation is CASSPGGGIDEQYF.

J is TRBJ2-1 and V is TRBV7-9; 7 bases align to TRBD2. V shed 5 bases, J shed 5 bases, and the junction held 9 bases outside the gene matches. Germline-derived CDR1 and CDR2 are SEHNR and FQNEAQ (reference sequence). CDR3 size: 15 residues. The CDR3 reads CASSPGTIYNNEQFF. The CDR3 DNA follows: TGTGCCAGCAGCCCCGGGACTATCTATAACAATGAGCAGTTCTTC.

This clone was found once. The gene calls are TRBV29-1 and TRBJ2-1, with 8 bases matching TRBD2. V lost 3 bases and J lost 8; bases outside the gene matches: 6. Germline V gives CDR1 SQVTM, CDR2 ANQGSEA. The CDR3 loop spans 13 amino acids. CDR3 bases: TGCAGCGTTGAGCGGGCGGGAGGTGATGAGCAGTTCTTC. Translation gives CSVERAGGDEQFF.

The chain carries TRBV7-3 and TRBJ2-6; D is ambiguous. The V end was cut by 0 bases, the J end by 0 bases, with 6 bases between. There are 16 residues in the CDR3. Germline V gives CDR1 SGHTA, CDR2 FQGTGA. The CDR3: CASSLTQDSGANVLTF. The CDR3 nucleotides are TGTGCCAGCAGCTTAACCCAGGACTCTGGGGCCAACGTCCTGACTTTC.

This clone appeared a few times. This chain's CDR3 is CASSLLTEPNTGELFF. The CDR3 coding sequence is TGCGCCAGCAGTCTCCTTACAGAGCCGAACACCGGGGAGCTGTTTTTT. This chain links TRBV4-1 with TRBJ2-2; no clear D. Germline loops: CDR1 MGHRA, CDR2 YSYEKL. The length of the CDR3 is 16 residues. Trimming left V 6 bases short and J 0 bases short, with 14 bases between.

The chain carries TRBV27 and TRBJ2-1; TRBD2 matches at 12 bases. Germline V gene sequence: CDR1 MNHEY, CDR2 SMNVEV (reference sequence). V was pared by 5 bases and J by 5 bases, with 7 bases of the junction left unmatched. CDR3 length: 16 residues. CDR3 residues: CASSPGLAGRHNEQFF. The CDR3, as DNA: TGTGCCAGCAGTCCAGGACTAGCGGGACGACACAATGAGCAGTTCTTC.

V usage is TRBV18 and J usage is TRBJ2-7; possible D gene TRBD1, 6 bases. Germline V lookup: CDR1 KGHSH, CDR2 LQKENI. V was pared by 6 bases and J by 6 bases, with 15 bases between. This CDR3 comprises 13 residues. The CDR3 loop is CASSRDTAIEQYF. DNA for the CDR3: TGTGCCAGCTCCCGGGACACAGCTATCGAGCAGTACTTC.

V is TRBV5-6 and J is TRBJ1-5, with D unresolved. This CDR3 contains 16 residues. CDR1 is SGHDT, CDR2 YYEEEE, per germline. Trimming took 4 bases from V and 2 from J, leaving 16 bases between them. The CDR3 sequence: CASSPRFGQGNQPQHF. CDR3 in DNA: TGTGCCAGCAGCCCGAGGTTCGGGCAGGGCAATCAGCCCCAGCATTTT.

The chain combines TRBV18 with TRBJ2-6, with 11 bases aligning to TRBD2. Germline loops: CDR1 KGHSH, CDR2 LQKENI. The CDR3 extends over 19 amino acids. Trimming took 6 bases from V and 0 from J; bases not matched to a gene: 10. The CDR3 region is CASSPTSGTGFSGANVLTF. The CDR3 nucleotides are TGTGCCAGCTCCCCGACTAGCGGGACGGGCTTCTCTGGGGCCAACGTCCTGACTTTC.

CDR3 sequence: CASDRDAKNIQYF. The CDR3 nucleotides read TGTGCCAGCGACAGGGACGCCAAAAACATTCAGTACTTC. The gene calls are TRBV2 and TRBJ2-4; 7 nucleotides agree with TRBD1. This CDR3 region has 13 residues. J lost 1 base, V lost 8 bases, and 2 bases had no gene match. The germline gives CDR1 SNHLY, CDR2 FYNNEI.

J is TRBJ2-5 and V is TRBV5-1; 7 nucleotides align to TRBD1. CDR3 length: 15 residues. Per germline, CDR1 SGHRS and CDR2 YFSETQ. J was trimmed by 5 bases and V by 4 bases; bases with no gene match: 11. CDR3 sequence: CASSLRQGWVETQYF. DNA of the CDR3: TGCGCCAGCAGCCTTCGACAGGGTTGGGTGGAGACCCAGTACTTC. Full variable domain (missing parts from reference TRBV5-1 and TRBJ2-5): KAGVTQTPRYLIKTRGQQVTLSCSPISGHRSVSWYQQTPGQGLQFLFEYFSETQRNKGNFPGRFSGRQFSNSRSEMNVSTLELGDSALYLCASSLRQGWVETQYFGPGTRLLVL.

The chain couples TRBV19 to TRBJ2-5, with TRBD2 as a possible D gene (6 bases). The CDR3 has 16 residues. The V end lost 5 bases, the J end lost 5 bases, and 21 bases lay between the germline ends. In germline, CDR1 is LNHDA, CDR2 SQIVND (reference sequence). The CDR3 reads CASSLRGGVKTETQYF. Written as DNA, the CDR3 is TGTGCCAGTAGTTTGCGGGGTGGGGTAAAAACGGAGACCCAGTACTTC.

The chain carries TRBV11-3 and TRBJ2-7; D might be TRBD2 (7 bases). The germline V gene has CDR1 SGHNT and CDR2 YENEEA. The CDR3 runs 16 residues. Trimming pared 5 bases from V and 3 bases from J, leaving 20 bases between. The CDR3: CASSESKGGGDYEQYV. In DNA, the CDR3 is TGTGCCAGCAGCGAATCTAAGGGGGGAGGGGACTACGAGCAGTACGTC.

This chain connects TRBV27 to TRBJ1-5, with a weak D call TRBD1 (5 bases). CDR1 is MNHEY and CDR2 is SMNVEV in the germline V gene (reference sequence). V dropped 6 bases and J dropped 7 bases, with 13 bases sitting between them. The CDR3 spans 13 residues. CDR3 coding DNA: TGTGCCAGCAGGACCGACAGCGCACAGCCCCAGCATTTT. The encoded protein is CASRTDSAQPQHF.

This CDR3 is CAIGTAGPAFF. The CDR3 nucleotides are TGTGCCATCGGGACAGCGGGACCGGCTTTCTTT. This chain uses TRBV10-3 with TRBJ1-1, with 7 positions matching TRBD1. Germline-derived CDR1 and CDR2 are ENHRY and SYGVKD. V trimming: 8 bases; J trimming: 11 bases; junction bases outside the gene matches: 8. The CDR3 has 11 residues.

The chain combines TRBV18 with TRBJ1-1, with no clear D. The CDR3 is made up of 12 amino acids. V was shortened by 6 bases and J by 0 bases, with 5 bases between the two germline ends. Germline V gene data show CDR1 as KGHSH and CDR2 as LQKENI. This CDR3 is CASSAVNTEAFF. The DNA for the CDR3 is TGTGCCAGCTCCGCCGTGAACACTGAAGCTTTCTTT.

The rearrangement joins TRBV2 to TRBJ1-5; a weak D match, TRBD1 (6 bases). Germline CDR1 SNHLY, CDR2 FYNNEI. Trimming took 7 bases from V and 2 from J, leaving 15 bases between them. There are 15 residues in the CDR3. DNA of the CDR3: TGTGCCAGCACCAAGGGGGGCCCGGGCAATCAGCCCCAGCATTTT. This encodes CASTKGGPGNQPQHF.

This CDR3 is CASSLQRTQETQYF. CDR3 DNA sequence: TGTGCCAGCAGCTTGCAGCGAACGCAAGAGACCCAGTACTTC. The rearrangement links TRBV7-2 to TRBJ2-5; D gene ambiguous. The V end was cut by 3 bases, the J end by 2 bases, with 10 bases between. The CDR3 extends over 14 amino acids. Germline loops: CDR1 SGHTA, CDR2 FQGNSA.

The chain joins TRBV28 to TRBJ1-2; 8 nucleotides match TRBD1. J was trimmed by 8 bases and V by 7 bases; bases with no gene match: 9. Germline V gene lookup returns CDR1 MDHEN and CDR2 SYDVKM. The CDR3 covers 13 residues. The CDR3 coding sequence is TGTGCCAGCAACTTACAGGGGGTTGAGGGCTACACCTTC. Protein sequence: CASNLQGVEGYTF.

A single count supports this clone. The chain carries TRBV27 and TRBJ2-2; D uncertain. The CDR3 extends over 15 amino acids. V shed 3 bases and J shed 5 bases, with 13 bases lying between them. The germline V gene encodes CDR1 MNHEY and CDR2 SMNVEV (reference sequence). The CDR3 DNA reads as TGTGCCAGCAGTTTCTACCCCCCGAGGACCGGGGAGCTGTTTTTT. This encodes CASSFYPPRTGELFF.